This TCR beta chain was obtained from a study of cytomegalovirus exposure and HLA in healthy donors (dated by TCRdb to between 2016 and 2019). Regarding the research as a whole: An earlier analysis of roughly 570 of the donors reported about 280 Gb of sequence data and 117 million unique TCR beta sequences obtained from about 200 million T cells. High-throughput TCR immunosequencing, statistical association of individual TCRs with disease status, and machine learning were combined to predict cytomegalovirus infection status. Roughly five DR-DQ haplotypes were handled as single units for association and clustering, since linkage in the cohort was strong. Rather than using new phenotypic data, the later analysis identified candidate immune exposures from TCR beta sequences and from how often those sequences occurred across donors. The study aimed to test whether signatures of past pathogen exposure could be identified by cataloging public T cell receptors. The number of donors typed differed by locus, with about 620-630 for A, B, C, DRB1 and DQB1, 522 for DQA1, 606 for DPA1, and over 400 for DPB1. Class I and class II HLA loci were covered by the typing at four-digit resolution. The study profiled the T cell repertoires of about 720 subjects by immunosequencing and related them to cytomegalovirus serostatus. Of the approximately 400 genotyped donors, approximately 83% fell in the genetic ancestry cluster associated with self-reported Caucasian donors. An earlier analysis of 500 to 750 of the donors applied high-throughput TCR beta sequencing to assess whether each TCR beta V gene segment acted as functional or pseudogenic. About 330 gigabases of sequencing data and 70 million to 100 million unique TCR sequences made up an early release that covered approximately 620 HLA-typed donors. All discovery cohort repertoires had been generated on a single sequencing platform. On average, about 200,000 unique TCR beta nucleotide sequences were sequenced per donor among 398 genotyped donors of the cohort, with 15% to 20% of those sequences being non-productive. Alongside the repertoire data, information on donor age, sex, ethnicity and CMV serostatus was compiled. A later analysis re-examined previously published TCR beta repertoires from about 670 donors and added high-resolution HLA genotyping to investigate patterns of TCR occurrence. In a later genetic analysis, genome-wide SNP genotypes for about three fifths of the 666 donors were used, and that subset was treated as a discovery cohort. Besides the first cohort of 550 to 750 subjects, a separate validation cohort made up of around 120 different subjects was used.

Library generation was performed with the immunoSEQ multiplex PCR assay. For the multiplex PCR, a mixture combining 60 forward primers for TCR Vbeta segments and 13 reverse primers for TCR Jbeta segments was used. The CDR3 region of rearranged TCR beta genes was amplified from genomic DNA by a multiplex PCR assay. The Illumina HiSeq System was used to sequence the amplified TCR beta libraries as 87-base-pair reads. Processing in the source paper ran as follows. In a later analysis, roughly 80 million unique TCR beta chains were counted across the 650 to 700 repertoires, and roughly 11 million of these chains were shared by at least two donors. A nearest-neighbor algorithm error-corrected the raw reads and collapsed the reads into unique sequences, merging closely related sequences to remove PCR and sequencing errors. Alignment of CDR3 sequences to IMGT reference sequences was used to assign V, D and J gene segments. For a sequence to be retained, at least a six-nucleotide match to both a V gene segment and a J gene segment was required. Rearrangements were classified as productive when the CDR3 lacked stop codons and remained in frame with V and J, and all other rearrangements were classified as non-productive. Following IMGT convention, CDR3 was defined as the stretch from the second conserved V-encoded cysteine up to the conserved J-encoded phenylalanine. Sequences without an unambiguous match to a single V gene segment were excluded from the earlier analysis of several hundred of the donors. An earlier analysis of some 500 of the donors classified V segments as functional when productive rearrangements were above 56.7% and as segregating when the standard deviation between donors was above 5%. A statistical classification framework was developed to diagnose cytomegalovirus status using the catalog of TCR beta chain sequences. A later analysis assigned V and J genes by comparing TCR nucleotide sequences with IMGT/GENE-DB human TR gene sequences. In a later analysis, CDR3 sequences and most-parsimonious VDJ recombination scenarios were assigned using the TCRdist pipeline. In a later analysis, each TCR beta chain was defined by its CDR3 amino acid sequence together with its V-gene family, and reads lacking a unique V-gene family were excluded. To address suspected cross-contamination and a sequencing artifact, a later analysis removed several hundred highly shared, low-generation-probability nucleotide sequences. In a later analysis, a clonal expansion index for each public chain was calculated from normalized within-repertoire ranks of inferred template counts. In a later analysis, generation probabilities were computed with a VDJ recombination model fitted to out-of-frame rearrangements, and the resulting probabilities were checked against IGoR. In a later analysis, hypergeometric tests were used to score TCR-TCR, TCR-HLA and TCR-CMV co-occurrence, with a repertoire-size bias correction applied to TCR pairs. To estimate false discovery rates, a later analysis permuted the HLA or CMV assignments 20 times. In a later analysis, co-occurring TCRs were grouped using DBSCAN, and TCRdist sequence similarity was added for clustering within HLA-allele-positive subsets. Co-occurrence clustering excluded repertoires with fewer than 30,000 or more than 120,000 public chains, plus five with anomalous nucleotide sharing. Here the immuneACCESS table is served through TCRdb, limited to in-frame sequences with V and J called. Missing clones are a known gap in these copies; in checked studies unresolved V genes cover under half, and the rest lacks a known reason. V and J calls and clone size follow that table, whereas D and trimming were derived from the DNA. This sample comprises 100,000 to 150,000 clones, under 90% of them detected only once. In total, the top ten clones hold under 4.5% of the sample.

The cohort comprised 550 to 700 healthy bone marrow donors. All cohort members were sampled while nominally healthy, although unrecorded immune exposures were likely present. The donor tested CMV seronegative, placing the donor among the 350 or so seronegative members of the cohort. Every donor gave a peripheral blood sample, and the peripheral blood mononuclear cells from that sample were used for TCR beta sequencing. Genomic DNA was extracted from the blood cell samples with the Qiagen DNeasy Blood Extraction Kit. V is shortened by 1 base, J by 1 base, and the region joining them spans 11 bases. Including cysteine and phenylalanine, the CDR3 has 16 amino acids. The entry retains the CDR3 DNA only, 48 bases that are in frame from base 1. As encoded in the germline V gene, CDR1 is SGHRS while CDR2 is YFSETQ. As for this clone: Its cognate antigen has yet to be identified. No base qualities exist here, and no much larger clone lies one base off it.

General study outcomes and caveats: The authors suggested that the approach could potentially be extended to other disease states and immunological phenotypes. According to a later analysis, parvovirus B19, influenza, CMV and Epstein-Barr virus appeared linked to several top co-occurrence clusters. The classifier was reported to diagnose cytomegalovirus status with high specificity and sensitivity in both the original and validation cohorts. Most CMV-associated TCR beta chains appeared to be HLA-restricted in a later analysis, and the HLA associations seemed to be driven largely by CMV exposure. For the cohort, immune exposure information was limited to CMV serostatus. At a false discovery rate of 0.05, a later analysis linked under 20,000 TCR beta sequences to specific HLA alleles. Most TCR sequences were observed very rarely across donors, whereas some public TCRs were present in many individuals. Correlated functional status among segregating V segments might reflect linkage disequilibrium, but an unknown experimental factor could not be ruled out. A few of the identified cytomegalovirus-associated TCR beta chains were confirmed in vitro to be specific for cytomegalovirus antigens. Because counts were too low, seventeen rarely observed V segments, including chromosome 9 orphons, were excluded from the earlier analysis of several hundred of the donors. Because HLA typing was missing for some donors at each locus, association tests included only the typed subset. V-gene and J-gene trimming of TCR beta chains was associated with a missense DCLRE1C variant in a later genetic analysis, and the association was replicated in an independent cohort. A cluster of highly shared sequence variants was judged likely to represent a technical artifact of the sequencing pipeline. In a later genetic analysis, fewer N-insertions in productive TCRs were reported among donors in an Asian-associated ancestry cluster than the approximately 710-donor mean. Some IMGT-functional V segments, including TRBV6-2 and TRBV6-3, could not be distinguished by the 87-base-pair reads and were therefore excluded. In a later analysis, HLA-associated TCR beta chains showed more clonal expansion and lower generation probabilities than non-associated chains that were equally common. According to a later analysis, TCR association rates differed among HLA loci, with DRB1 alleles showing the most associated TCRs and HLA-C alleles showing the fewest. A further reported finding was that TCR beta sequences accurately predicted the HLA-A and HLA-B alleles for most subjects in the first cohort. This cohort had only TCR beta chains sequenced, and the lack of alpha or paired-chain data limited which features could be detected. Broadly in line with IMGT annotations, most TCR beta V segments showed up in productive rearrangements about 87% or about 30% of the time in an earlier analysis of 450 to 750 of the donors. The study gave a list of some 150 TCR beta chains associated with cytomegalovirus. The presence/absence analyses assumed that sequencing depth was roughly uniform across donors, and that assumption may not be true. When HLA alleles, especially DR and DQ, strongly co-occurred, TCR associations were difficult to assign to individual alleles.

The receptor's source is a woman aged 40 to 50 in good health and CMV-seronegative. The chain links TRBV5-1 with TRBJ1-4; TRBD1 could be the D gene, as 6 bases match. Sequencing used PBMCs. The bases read TGCGCCAGCAGCTTGACAGGGAGAGTAACTAATGAAAAACTGTTTTTT. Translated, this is CASSLTGRVTNEKLFF. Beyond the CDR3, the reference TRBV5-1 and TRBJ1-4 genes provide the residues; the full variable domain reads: KAGVTQTPRYLIKTRGQQVTLSCSPISGHRSVSWYQQTPGQGLQFLFEYFSETQRNKGNFPGRFSGRQFSNSRSEMNVSTLELGDSALYLCASSLTGRVTNEKLFFGSGTQLSVL.